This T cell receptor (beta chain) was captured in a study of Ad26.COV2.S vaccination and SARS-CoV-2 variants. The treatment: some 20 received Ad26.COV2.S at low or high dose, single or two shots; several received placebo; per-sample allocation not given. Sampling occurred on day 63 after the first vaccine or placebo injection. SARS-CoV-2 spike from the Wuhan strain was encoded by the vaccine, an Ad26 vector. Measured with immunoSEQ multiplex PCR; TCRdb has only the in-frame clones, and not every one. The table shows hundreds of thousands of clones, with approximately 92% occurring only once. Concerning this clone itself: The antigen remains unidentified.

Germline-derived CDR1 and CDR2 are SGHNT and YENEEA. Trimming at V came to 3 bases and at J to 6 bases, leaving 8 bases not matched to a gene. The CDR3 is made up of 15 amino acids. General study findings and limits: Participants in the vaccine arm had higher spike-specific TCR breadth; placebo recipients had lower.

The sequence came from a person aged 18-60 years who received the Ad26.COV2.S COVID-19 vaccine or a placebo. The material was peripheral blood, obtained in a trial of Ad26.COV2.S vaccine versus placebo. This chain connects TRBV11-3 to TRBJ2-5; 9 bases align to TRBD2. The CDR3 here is CASSLGGRALKTQYF. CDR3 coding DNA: TGTGCCAGCAGCTTGGGCGGGAGGGCTTTAAAGACCCAGTACTTC.